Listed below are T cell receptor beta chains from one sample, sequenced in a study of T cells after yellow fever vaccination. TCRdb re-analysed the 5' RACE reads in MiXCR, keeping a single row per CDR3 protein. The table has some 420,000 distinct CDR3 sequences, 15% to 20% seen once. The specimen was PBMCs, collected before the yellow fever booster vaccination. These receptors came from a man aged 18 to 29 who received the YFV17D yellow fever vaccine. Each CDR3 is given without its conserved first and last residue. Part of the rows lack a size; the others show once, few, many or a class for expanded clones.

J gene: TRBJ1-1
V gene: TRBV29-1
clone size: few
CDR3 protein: SVEGTGSAF

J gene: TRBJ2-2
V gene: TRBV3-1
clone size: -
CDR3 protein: ASSEVPSGMNTGELF

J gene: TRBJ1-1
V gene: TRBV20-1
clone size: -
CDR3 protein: SARDPGQGAAEAF

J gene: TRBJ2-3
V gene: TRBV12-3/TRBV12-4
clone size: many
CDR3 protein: ASSLTGADTQY

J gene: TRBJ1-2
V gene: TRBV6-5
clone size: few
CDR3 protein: ASSYSMVAEGLGGYT

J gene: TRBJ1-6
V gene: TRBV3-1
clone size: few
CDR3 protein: ASSQDAGNSSPLH

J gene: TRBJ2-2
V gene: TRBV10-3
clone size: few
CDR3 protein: AIRARGPNGELF

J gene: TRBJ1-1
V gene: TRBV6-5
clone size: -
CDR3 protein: ASSYSGYANTEAF

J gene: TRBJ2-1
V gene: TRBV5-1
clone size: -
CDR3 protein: ASSRGTSGLSSYNEQF

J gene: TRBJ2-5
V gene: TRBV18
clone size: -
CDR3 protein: ASSHEEETQY

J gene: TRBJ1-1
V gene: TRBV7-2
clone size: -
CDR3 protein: ASSFRGNEAF

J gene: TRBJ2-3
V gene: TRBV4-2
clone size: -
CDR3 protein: ASSQAGQSTDTQY

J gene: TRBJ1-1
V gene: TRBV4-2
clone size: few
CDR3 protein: ASSQDSAARNTEAF

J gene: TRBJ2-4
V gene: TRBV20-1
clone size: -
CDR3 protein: SARALGPSDIQY

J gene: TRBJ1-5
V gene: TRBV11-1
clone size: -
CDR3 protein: AARRRDRGPSSNQPQH

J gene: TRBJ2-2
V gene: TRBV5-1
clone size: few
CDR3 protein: ASSLVAGPGELF

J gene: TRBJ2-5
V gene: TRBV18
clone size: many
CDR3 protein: ASSPKAYVVAGKETQY

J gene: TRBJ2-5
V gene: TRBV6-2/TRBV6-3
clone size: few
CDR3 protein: ASARGELRQETQY

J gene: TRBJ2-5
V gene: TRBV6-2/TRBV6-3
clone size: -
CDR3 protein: ASRRGRETQY

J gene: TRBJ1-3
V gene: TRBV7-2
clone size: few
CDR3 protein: ASSLGGRIGNTIY

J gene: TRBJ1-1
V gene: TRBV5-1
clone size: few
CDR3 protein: ASSSGETSPEAF

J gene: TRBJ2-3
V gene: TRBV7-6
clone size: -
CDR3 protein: ASSTTDRATDTQY

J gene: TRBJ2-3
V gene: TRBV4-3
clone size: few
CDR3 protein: ASSQELSTDTQY

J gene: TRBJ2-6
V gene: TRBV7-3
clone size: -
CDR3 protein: ASSAEGHDVLT

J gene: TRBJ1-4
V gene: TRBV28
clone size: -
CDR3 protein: ASNLEGAAEKLF

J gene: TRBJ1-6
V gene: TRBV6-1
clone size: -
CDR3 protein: ASSEASMNSPLH

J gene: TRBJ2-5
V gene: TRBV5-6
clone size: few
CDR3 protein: ASSNRRETQY

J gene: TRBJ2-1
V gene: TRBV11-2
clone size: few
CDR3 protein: ASSLEAGTGNEQF

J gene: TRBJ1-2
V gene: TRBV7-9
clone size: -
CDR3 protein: ASSPTGGEGYT

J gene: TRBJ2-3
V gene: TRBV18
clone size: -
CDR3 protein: ASSPRAGGTDTQY

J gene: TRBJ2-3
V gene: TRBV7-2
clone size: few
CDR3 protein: ASSPIAGGHPDTQY

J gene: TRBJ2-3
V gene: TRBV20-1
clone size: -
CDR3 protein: SAARSRSGTDTQY